A single sample gave rise to the 17 T cell receptor beta chains below, sequenced in a study of cytomegalovirus exposure and HLA in healthy donors. A multiplex PCR was run with 60 Vbeta primers and 13 Jbeta primers. Sequencing was performed with immunoSEQ multiplex PCR; in TCRdb, only in-frame clones are kept and a portion is missing. The data hold 150,000 to 200,000 clones, with approximately 72% observed a single time. Sequenced input: PBMCs. These receptors all come from a female donor in good health and CMV-seronegative.

This chain connects TRBV10-1 to TRBJ2-7, with D perhaps matching TRBD2 (5 bases). Germline loops: CDR1 WNHNN, CDR2 SYGVQD (reference sequence). V was cut by 5 bases and J by 0 bases, with 14 bases left in between. The CDR3 is made up of 15 amino acids. The CDR3 bases are TGCGCCAGCAGTATGAACCGGGAAGTCTCCTACGAGCAGTACTTC. Translating it yields CASSMNREVSYEQYF.

The chain combines TRBV5-6 with TRBJ2-2, with D possibly TRBD1 on 6 matching bases. V lost 2 bases to trimming and J lost 1 base, with 12 bases between them. CDR3 length: 16 amino acids. Per the germline V gene, CDR1 is SGHDT and CDR2 is YYEEEE. The CDR3 region is CASSFWAQGNTGELFF. The CDR3 nucleotides are TGTGCCAGCAGCTTCTGGGCACAGGGGAACACCGGGGAGCTGTTTTTT.

This chain links TRBV11-2 with TRBJ1-2; TRBD1 aligns across 8 bases. V lost 5 bases to trimming and J lost 3 bases; unmatched junction nucleotides: 8. Germline V gene sequence: CDR1 SGHAT, CDR2 FQNNGV. CDR3 size: 15 residues. CDR3 sequence reads: CASSPTRGRDYGYTF. CDR3 nucleotides: TGTGCCAGCAGCCCGACCAGGGGGCGCGACTATGGCTACACCTTC.

V usage is TRBV19 and J usage is TRBJ2-5, with D possibly TRBD2 on 6 matching bases. The ends were cut back, 6 bases at V and 4 bases at J, with 6 bases in the middle. The CDR3 is 11 amino acids. Germline CDR1 reads LNHDA; CDR2 reads SQIVND (reference sequence). Here the CDR3 reads CASRGGETQYF. The DNA for the CDR3 is TGTGCCAGTAGGGGGGGAGAGACCCAGTACTTC. Full variable domain (outside the CDR3, taken from reference TRBV19 and TRBJ2-5): DGGITQSPKYLFRKEGQNVTLSCEQNLNHDAMYWYRQDPGQGLRLIYYSQIVNDFQKGDIAEGYSVSREKKESFPLTVTSAQKNPTAFYLCASRGGETQYFGPGTRLLVL.

This clone was counted between two and nine times. CDR3 in DNA: TGTGCCAGCCTCGAGTATGGGACTACATACAATGAGCAGTTCTTC. This gives the protein CASLEYGTTYNEQFF. This sequence joins TRBV6-1 and TRBJ2-1; 7 bases align to TRBD2. CDR1 and CDR2 (germline): MNHNS, SASEGT. This CDR3 is built from 15 residues. V was clipped by 8 bases and J by 4 bases; unmatched bases: 11.

In nucleotides, the CDR3 is TGCGCCAGCAGCTTGAGCGGGTTGAACACTGAAGCTTTCTTT. It yields the protein CASSLSGLNTEAFF. The J gene is TRBJ1-1, the V gene TRBV5-1; no clear D gene. The CDR3 has 14 residues. Trimming shortened V by 1 base and J by 0 bases, and 7 bases separated the two germline ends. In germline, CDR1 is SGHRS, CDR2 YFSETQ. Full variable domain (rest looked up from reference TRBV5-1 and TRBJ1-1): KAGVTQTPRYLIKTRGQQVTLSCSPISGHRSVSWYQQTPGQGLQFLFEYFSETQRNKGNFPGRFSGRQFSNSRSEMNVSTLELGDSALYLCASSLSGLNTEAFFGQGTRLTVV.

The CDR3 protein is CASSRAPGRGMSTGELFF. For the CDR3, the DNA is TGTGCCAGCAGCCGGGCGCCGGGTAGGGGGATGAGCACCGGGGAGCTGTTTTTT. The chain recombines TRBV7-2 with TRBJ2-2; possibly TRBD1 for D (6 bases). The CDR3 is 18 residues long. Trimming pared 5 bases from V and 4 bases from J, leaving 23 bases between. The germline gives CDR1 SGHTA, CDR2 FQGNSA.

This chain uses TRBV28 with TRBJ1-2; TRBD1 agrees at 12 bases. CDR1 and CDR2 from the germline V gene are MDHEN and SYDVKM. The J segment lost 2 bases and the V segment lost 3 bases, leaving 7 bases of the junction unmatched. The CDR3 spans 17 residues. The CDR3 sequence: CASSFDGTGGRNYGYTF. CDR3 DNA: TGTGCCAGCAGTTTTGATGGGACAGGGGGCCGAAACTATGGCTACACCTTC.

The chain recombines TRBV9 with TRBJ2-3, with 10 bases fitting TRBD1. After removal of 0 bases from V and 4 bases from J, the junction contained 8 bases not matched to a gene. Looked up from germline, CDR1 is SGDLS and CDR2 is YYNGEE. The CDR3 is 17 residues long. Here the CDR3 reads CASSVDGQGGRADTQYF. The CDR3 DNA is TGTGCCAGCAGCGTAGACGGACAGGGGGGTCGGGCAGATACGCAGTATTTT.

This clone has a handful of counts. CDR3 sequence: CSASGYNEQFF. CDR3 in DNA: TGCAGTGCTAGCGGCTACAATGAGCAGTTCTTC. The chain links TRBV20-1 to TRBJ2-1; no clear D gene. Germline V gene sequence: CDR1 DFQATT, CDR2 SNEGSKA (reference sequence). This CDR3 is 11 amino acids long. Trimming left V 3 bases short and J 3 bases short, with 3 bases between.

The chain carries TRBV30 and TRBJ2-5; D is unresolved. The J call could be wrong; TRBJ2-7 is a better fit for the DNA end. Germline V gene data show CDR1 as GTSNPN and CDR2 as SVGIG (reference sequence). The CDR3 has 11 residues. CDR3 nucleotide sequence: TGTGCCTGGAGCTCATCCTACGAGCAGTACTTC. This encodes CAWSSSYEQYF.

The CDR3 DNA reads as TGTGCCAGCAGCGTAGGTAGCGGGAGGGCCCAAGAGACCCAGTACTTC. Amino acids: CASSVGSGRAQETQYF. This rearrangement joins TRBV9 to TRBJ2-5, with TRBD2 identical over 11 bases. V shed 0 bases and J 1 base; nucleotides not matched to a gene: 2. The V gene's germline CDR1 is SGDLS and CDR2 YYNGEE. This CDR3 has 16 residues.

This clone was seen only once. The chain's CDR3 is CASSESHPQDRVNTEAFF. The DNA of the CDR3 is TGCGCCAGCAGTGAGTCCCATCCTCAGGACAGGGTCAACACTGAAGCTTTCTTT. The V gene is TRBV10-1, the J gene TRBJ1-1; TRBD1 matches at 8 bases. Trimming at V came to 0 bases and at J to 2 bases, leaving 11 bases not matched to a gene. Germline V CDR1 and CDR2: WNHNN, SYGVQD (reference sequence). The CDR3 contains 18 residues.

V is TRBV10-3 and J is TRBJ2-3; 9 nucleotides agree with TRBD1. The CDR3 is 18 amino acids. Germline lookup yields CDR1 ENHRY and CDR2 SYGVKD. The J segment lost 0 bases and the V segment lost 0 bases, leaving 7 bases of the junction unmatched. CDR3 in DNA: TGTGCCATCAGTGAGTCATCCTGGACAGGGGAGAGCACAGATACGCAGTATTTT. This encodes CAISESSWTGESTDTQYF.

The V gene is TRBV11-2, the J gene TRBJ2-1; 7 positions agree with TRBD2. The CDR3 length is 17 residues. Germline CDR1 SGHAT, CDR2 FQNNGV. Trimming cost V 0 bases and J 6 bases; bases outside gene matches: 11. CDR3 loop: CASSLEHSLGGVNEQFF. The CDR3 DNA reads as TGTGCCAGCAGCTTAGAACACAGTCTGGGGGGGGTCAATGAGCAGTTCTTC.

The chain has TRBV7-2 and TRBJ2-7; the D is unclear. The CDR3 runs 15 residues. Germline CDR1 reads SGHTA; CDR2 reads FQGNSA. V lost 5 bases and J lost 2, with 16 bases in between. Here the CDR3 reads CASSADLMGPYEQYF. CDR3 in DNA: TGTGCCAGCAGCGCCGATTTGATGGGCCCCTACGAGCAGTACTTC.

This sequence joins TRBV29-1 and TRBJ1-2; 7 bases agree with TRBD1. This CDR3 comprises 13 residues. Germline CDR1 reads SQVTM; CDR2 reads ANQGSEA. V lost 3 bases to trimming and J lost 3 bases; unmatched junction nucleotides: 4. CDR3 in DNA: TGCAGCGTTGAGGGCAGGGGGTACTATGGCTACACCTTC. It specifies CSVEGRGYYGYTF.